The 25 T cell receptor beta chains listed next were all sequenced from one sample in a study of T cells expressing NK-cell markers. Using the 5' RACE reads, TCRdb records one entry per CDR3 protein without DNA. This table holds 400,000 to 550,000 distinct CDR3 sequences. The material sequenced was blood T cells: a sorted CD56 or NKG2C T cell subset, CD4+ or CD8+ T cells, or bulk PBMC T cells (not recorded which). These receptors were taken from a woman between 18 and 70 years old in good health.

The chain recombines TRBV12-3 or TRBV12-4 with TRBJ1-2; TCRdb's assignment of TRBD1 cannot be checked, as there is no DNA. The CDR3 spans 17 residues. CDR3 region: CASSPVGLAGGWKGYTF.

The rearrangement uses TRBV28 and TRBJ2-1; TCRdb's assignment of TRBD1 cannot be checked, as there is no DNA. The germline V gene encodes CDR1 MDHEN and CDR2 SYDVKM. The CDR3 runs 13 residues. This chain's CDR3 is CASSSGTGDEQFF.

The rearrangement links TRBV12-3 or TRBV12-4 to TRBJ2-3; TCRdb's D call of TRBD1 is untestable without DNA. This CDR3 contains 14 residues. The CDR3 here is CASRTGGRADTQYF.

CDR3 amino acids: CASSRQIDGGQPQHF. The rearrangement joins TRBV6-1 to TRBJ1-5; lacking DNA, the TRBD1 call made by TCRdb goes unchecked. CDR1 is MNHNS, CDR2 SASEGT, per germline. The CDR3 spans 15 residues.

The CDR3 is CASSMASTDTQYF. The rearrangement joins TRBV28 to TRBJ2-3. Germline assignment: CDR1 MDHEN and CDR2 SYDVKM. The CDR3 is 13 residues long.

V usage is TRBV6-5 and J usage is TRBJ2-4; TCRdb's D gene call, TRBD2, goes unchecked for lack of DNA. This CDR3 spans 11 amino acids. From germline, CDR1 is MNHEY and CDR2 SVGAGI. The CDR3 reads CAMRGGDIQYF.

This chain joins TRBV10-3 and TRBJ2-1; TCRdb reports TRBD2, a call that lacks DNA to check it against. The V gene's germline CDR1 is ENHRY and CDR2 SYGVKD. The CDR3 is 13 amino acids. The chain's CDR3 is CAIKIAGGNEQFF.

The J gene is TRBJ2-3, the V gene TRBV27; TCRdb's assignment of TRBD1 cannot be checked, as there is no DNA. The CDR3 runs to 16 residues. CDR1 is MNHEY and CDR2 is SMNVEV in the germline V gene (reference sequence). The CDR3 region is CASSERQGTSTDTQYF.

The chain is built from TRBV18 and TRBJ1-1; TCRdb's D call, TRBD1, is unchecked because there is no DNA. The germline V gene has CDR1 KGHSH and CDR2 LQKENI. The CDR3 has 11 residues. CDR3 sequence reads: CASSPGGEAFF.

CDR3 sequence: CSARRSSGGGDTQYF. The V gene is TRBV20-1, the J gene TRBJ2-3; TCRdb names TRBD1, which stays unverified in the absence of DNA. CDR3 length equals 15 residues. CDR1 is DFQATT and CDR2 is SNEGSKA in the germline V gene (reference sequence).

The rearrangement joins TRBV4-3 to TRBJ1-1; TCRdb selects TRBD1, and the lack of DNA leaves this call unchecked. CDR3 length: 14 amino acids. Germline V gene lookup returns CDR1 LGHNA and CDR2 YSLEER. The CDR3 reads CASSQGPSGTEAFF.

The chain links TRBV5-1 to TRBJ1-6. Germline V gene lookup returns CDR1 SGHRS and CDR2 YFSETQ. The CDR3 loop spans 12 amino acids. The chain's CDR3 is CASSFDNSPLHF.

The V call is TRBV24-1, the J call TRBJ2-2; lacking DNA, the TRBD1 call made by TCRdb goes unchecked. Germline CDR1 is KGHDR and CDR2 is SFDVKD. This CDR3 contains 16 residues. Here the CDR3 reads CATSDPLRLGTGELFF.

The rearrangement uses TRBV29-1 and TRBJ1-1; TCRdb designates TRBD1, a call that cannot be tested without DNA. The CDR3 has 13 residues. The V gene's germline CDR1 is SQVTM and CDR2 ANQGSEA. This chain's CDR3 is CSVLGGANTEAFF.

The rearrangement links TRBV18 to TRBJ2-5; there is no DNA to check the TCRdb D call of TRBD1. Germline assignment: CDR1 KGHSH and CDR2 LQKENI. CDR3 length equals 14 residues. The CDR3 sequence: CASSPEDRKETQYF.

This chain uses TRBV20-1 with TRBJ1-6; no DNA is available, so the TRBD1 call from TCRdb remains unchecked. CDR3 length equals 12 residues. From germline, CDR1 is DFQATT and CDR2 SNEGSKA (reference sequence). The CDR3 protein is CSADPTGGPLHF.

This chain links TRBV20-1 with TRBJ2-5; the TRBD2 assignment by TCRdb is unverifiable without DNA. CDR3 length: 14 residues. The germline V gene has CDR1 DFQATT and CDR2 SNEGSKA (reference sequence). The CDR3 sequence: CSAPRRGYQETQYF.

The chain combines TRBV11-2 with TRBJ1-2. The CDR3 sequence is 12 residues long. The germline V gene encodes CDR1 SGHAT and CDR2 FQNNGV. The CDR3 is CASSFSRHGYTF.

The chain uses TRBV14 and TRBJ1-4. This CDR3 has 13 amino acids. The V gene's germline CDR1 is SGHDN and CDR2 FVKESK. The CDR3 sequence is CASTGGRHEKLFF.

The V gene is TRBV5-6, the J gene TRBJ2-1; without DNA, the TCRdb call of TRBD1 cannot be checked. The CDR3 length is 12 residues. Germline V gene lookup returns CDR1 SGHDT and CDR2 YYEEEE. The CDR3 protein is CASSFGGAEQFF.

The rearrangement joins TRBV7-9 to TRBJ2-7; the D call of TRBD1 rests on TCRdb alone, since no DNA is present to check it. This CDR3 contains 15 residues. Per germline, CDR1 SEHNR and CDR2 FQNEAQ (reference sequence). The CDR3: CASSNSRANSYEQYF.

The chain joins TRBV2 to TRBJ2-2. Germline CDR1 reads SNHLY; CDR2 reads FYNNEI. This CDR3 comprises 15 residues. The CDR3 loop reads CASSEGRVNTGELFF.

This chain joins TRBV7-2 and TRBJ2-3; lacking DNA, the TRBD1 call made by TCRdb goes unchecked. CDR3 length equals 16 residues. Per germline, CDR1 SGHTA and CDR2 FQGNSA. CDR3 residues: CASSRQPGQGRDTQYF.

This sequence joins TRBV7-2 and TRBJ1-2; TCRdb selects TRBD1, and the lack of DNA leaves this call unchecked. CDR3 length: 13 amino acids. Germline V lookup: CDR1 SGHTA, CDR2 FQGNSA. CDR3 residues: CASSPGVLRGYTF.

The CDR3 loop reads CSVELEGGPREQFF. The V gene is TRBV29-1, the J gene TRBJ2-1; the TCRdb call, TRBD2, lacks DNA for checking. Per the germline V gene, CDR1 is SQVTM and CDR2 is ANQGSEA. CDR3 length equals 14 residues.